The 19 T cell receptor beta chains below were found in one sample sequenced in a study of T cells in Graves' hyperthyroidism and ophthalmopathy. TCR beta CDR3 regions were amplified from RNA. The TCR CDR3 was amplified in a first-round RT-PCR using the HTBI primer set. Via MiXCR, TCRdb re-called the multiplex PCR reads, giving one row per CDR3 protein. This table holds a few hundred thousand distinct CDR3 sequences, about 19% found once. The sequenced sample consisted of blood. The receptors stem from a man aged 50 to 59 with Graves' ophthalmopathy.

This clonotype was picked up many times. The rearrangement joins TRBV6-1 to TRBJ2-3; the D gene could be TRBD1 or TRBD2 (5 bases each). There are 14 residues in the CDR3. V was shortened by 8 bases and J by 1 base, with 13 bases between the two germline ends. The germline CDR1 and CDR2 sequences are MNHNS and SASEGT. CDR3 nucleotides: TGTGCCAGCGGGGCGACAGCGGGCACAGATACGCAGTATTTT. Protein product: CASGATAGTDTQYF.

To note about this clonotype: This may be a read error: a much more frequent sequence differs by one nucleotide. The chain links TRBV30 to TRBJ2-1, with D uncertain. The germline V and J ends were trimmed by 2 bases and 7 bases, with 9 bases remaining between them. The CDR3 loop spans 12 amino acids. The germline V gene encodes CDR1 GTSNPN and CDR2 SVGIG (reference sequence). The CDR3 DNA is TGTGCCTGGAGTCCGGGTCCGAATGAGCAGTTCTTC. This encodes CAWSPGPNEQFF.

V is TRBV11-2 and J is TRBJ2-1; 12 bases line up with TRBD1. Germline CDR1 SGHAT, CDR2 FQNNGV. Trimming at V came to 5 bases and at J to 4 bases, leaving 6 bases not matched to a gene. The CDR3 is 16 residues long. The CDR3 nucleotides read TGTGCCAGCAGCCCTGGGACAGGGGGCCGGTACAATGAGCAGTTCTTC. It yields the protein CASSPGTGGRYNEQFF.

This clonotype showed up many times. The chain is built from TRBV2 and TRBJ2-7; TRBD1 matches 11 bases. The V segment lost 6 bases and the J segment 4 bases; nucleotides outside the gene matches: 8. Per the germline V gene, CDR1 is SNHLY and CDR2 is FYNNEI. CDR3 size: 15 residues. As DNA, the CDR3 is TGTGCCAGCAGGCCAACCGGGACAGGGGGATACGAGCAGTACTTC. Its translation is CASRPTGTGGYEQYF. Supplemented by reference TRBV2 and TRBJ2-7, the full variable domain reads EPEVTQTPSHQVTQMGQEVILRCVPISNHLYFYWYRQILGQKVEFLVSFYNNEISEKSEIFDDQFSVERPDGSNFTLKIRSTKLEDSAMYFCASRPTGTGGYEQYFGPGTRLTVT.

Only a few counts were recorded for this clonotype. The V and J genes are TRBV20-1 and TRBJ1-2, with TRBD1 matching 9 bases. The J segment lost 5 bases and the V segment lost 6 bases, leaving 7 bases of the junction unmatched. Germline values: CDR1 DFQATT, CDR2 SNEGSKA (reference sequence). This CDR3 has 13 residues. The CDR3 spells CSALQGAGYGYTF. In DNA form, the CDR3 reads TGCAGTGCATTACAGGGGGCCGGGTATGGCTACACCTTC.

The chain recombines TRBV20-1 with TRBJ2-1; TRBD2 matches at 9 bases. Per the germline V gene, CDR1 is DFQATT and CDR2 is SNEGSKA (reference sequence). The V and J ends lost 1 base and 10 bases, in that order; junction bases with no gene match: 2. The CDR3 runs to 12 residues. Here the CDR3 reads CSARATSGEQFF. The CDR3, as DNA: TGCAGTGCTAGAGCGACTAGCGGAGAGCAGTTCTTC.

This clonotype has just a few counts. The rearrangement links TRBV15 to TRBJ2-5, with TRBD2 matching over 7 bases. With V trimmed by 8 bases and J by 2 bases, 14 bases remained unmatched. The V gene's germline CDR1 is LNHNV and CDR2 YYDKDF (reference sequence). This CDR3 comprises 16 residues. CDR3 sequence reads: CATSTGRAGLQETQYF. In nucleotides, the CDR3 is TGTGCCACCTCAACGGGGAGGGCAGGACTGCAAGAGACCCAGTACTTC. The complete variable domain, with remaining parts taken from reference TRBV15 and TRBJ2-5, reads DAMVIQNPRYQVTQFGKPVTLSCSQTLNHNVMYWYQQKSSQAPKLLFHYYDKDFNNEADTPDNFQSRRPNTSFCFLDIRSPGLGDTAMYLCATSTGRAGLQETQYFGPGTRLLVL.

This clonotype was found a few times. The chain recombines TRBV18 with TRBJ1-1; TRBD1 is a possible D gene (6 bases). The CDR3 totals 16 residues. V was cut by 6 bases and J by 1 base, with 18 bases left in between. The germline V gene has CDR1 KGHSH and CDR2 LQKENI. The CDR3 sequence: CASSRKDRTENTEAFF. CDR3 sequence (DNA): TGTGCCAGCTCTCGCAAGGATCGGACAGAGAACACTGAAGCTTTCTTT.

This clonotype was observed many times. The chain couples TRBV20-1 to TRBJ2-3; possible D gene TRBD2, 6 bases. Germline V gene sequence: CDR1 DFQATT, CDR2 SNEGSKA (reference sequence). There are 12 residues in the CDR3. Trimming removed 4 bases from V and 4 bases from J, with 9 bases in between. CDR3 bases: TGCAGTGCTATTCCGGGGGCAGATACGCAGTATTTT. It specifies CSAIPGADTQYF.

This clonotype was detected a few times. V gene TRBV2 combines with J gene TRBJ1-5; a weak D match, TRBD1 (6 bases). Trimming pared 3 bases from V and 5 bases from J, leaving 14 bases between. The CDR3 runs to 15 residues. Per germline, CDR1 SNHLY and CDR2 FYNNEI. This CDR3 is CASSEWTDTDQPQHF. The CDR3 region has the DNA TGTGCCAGCAGTGAGTGGACAGACACTGATCAGCCCCAGCATTTT.

V usage is TRBV19 and J usage is TRBJ1-5, with TRBD1 identical over 11 bases. V lost 9 bases to trimming and J lost 4 bases; unmatched junction nucleotides: 8. This CDR3 is built from 15 residues. CDR1 and CDR2 from the germline V gene are LNHDA and SQIVND (reference sequence). Here the CDR3 reads CASARTGGSNQPQHF. CDR3 nucleotides: TGTGCCAGCGCTAGGACAGGGGGCTCGAATCAGCCCCAGCATTTT.

This clonotype was seen many times. The gene calls are TRBV7-3 and TRBJ1-1; TRBD1 matches at 8 bases. Germline CDR1 reads SGHTA; CDR2 reads FQGTGA. The CDR3 sequence is 16 residues long. Trimming at V came to 5 bases and at J to 0 bases, leaving 8 bases not matched to a gene. CDR3 sequence (DNA): TGTGCCAGCAGCCCCGACAGGGGAGGGGTGAACACTGAAGCTTTCTTT. This encodes CASSPDRGGVNTEAFF.

This clonotype was recorded many times. V is TRBV12-3 or TRBV12-4 and J is TRBJ2-7, with TRBD2 identical over 8 bases. The CDR3 is 13 residues long. Germline trimming cut 7 bases from V and 3 bases from J; bases unmatched to any gene: 5. This CDR3 reads CASTPGLGYEQYF. The DNA for the CDR3 is TGTGCCAGCACCCCGGGACTAGGCTACGAGCAGTACTTC.

The J gene is TRBJ1-1, the V gene TRBV28; D unclear. The germline V gene encodes CDR1 MDHEN and CDR2 SYDVKM. V lost 5 bases to trimming and J lost 0 bases, with 10 bases between them. The length of the CDR3 is 14 residues. Here the CDR3 reads CASSNGRMNTEAFF. For the CDR3, the DNA is TGTGCCAGCAGTAATGGACGCATGAACACTGAAGCTTTCTTT.

As regards this clonotype: A much larger clone sits a single nucleotide away, making a read error possible. This chain uses TRBV7-9 with TRBJ2-3; D remains unclear. The germline gives CDR1 SEHNR, CDR2 FQNEAQ (reference sequence). Between the trimmed V and J ends, which lost 6 bases and 7 bases, there was a span of 20 bases. CDR3 length: 15 residues. As DNA, the CDR3 is TGTGCCAGCAGGAGAGGAGAGGCCGTGCACAATACGCAGTATTTT. Its protein product is CASRRGEAVHNTQYF.

This chain uses TRBV10-3 with TRBJ2-7; the match to TRBD2 covers 10 bases. The CDR3 is 15 residues long. The V segment lost 3 bases and the J segment 1 base; nucleotides outside the gene matches: 3. CDR1 ENHRY and CDR2 SYGVKD come from the germline V gene. The CDR3 loop reads CAISDPSGSSYEQYF. The CDR3 DNA reads TGTGCCATCAGTGATCCTAGCGGGAGTTCCTACGAGCAGTACTTC.

This clonotype came up many times. The rearrangement joins TRBV28 to TRBJ2-3; no clear D. This CDR3 contains 15 residues. With 2 bases removed from V and 0 bases from J, the gap between germline ends came to 9 bases. The germline CDR1 and CDR2 sequences are MDHEN and SYDVKM. The chain's CDR3 is CASSLAVGSTDTQYF. The CDR3 bases are TGTGCCAGCAGTTTAGCGGTTGGGAGCACAGATACGCAGTATTTT.

This clonotype has only a few counts. The chain uses TRBV5-1 and TRBJ2-5, with a tentative D call TRBD2 (6 bases). V was trimmed by 4 bases and J by 4 bases, leaving 17 bases between them. This CDR3 region has 15 residues. The germline V gene has CDR1 SGHRS and CDR2 YFSETQ. CDR3 amino acids: CASSLYGTDGETQYF. The CDR3, as DNA: TGCGCCAGCAGCCTTTACGGGACTGACGGAGAGACCCAGTACTTC. Drawing the rest from reference TRBV5-1 and TRBJ2-5, the complete variable domain is KAGVTQTPRYLIKTRGQQVTLSCSPISGHRSVSWYQQTPGQGLQFLFEYFSETQRNKGNFPGRFSGRQFSNSRSEMNVSTLELGDSALYLCASSLYGTDGETQYFGPGTRLLVL.

This chain links TRBV18 with TRBJ2-6, with a possible D match to TRBD1 (5 bases). The length of the CDR3 is 17 residues. V lost 2 bases, J lost 0 bases, and 11 bases lay in between. Germline V gives CDR1 KGHSH, CDR2 LQKENI. The CDR3 loop reads CASSPVRTNSGANVLTF. The CDR3 DNA is TGTGCCAGCTCACCAGTCCGGACAAACTCTGGGGCCAACGTCCTGACTTTC.